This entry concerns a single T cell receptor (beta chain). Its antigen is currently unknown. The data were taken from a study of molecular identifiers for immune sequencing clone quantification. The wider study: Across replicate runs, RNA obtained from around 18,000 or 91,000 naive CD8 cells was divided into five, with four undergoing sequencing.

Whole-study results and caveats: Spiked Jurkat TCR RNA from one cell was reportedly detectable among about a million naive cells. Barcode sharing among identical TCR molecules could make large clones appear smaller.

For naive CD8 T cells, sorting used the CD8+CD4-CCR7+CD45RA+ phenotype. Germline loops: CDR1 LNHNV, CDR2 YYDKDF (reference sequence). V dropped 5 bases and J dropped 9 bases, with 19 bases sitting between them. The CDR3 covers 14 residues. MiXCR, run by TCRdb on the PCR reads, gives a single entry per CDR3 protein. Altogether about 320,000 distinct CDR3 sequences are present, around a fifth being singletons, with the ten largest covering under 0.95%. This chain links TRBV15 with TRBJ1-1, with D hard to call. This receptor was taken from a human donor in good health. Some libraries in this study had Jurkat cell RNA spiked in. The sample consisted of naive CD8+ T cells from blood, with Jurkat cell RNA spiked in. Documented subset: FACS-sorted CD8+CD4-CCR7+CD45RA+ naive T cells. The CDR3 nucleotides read TGTGCCACCAGCTCCTCTGGAATTGTAAATCAAGCTTTCTTT. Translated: CATSSSGIVNQAFF.